This TCR beta chain was documented in a study of identical twins. This clonotype was picked up a small number of times. What it binds is unknown. Trimming removed 4 bases at V and 4 bases at J, with 13 bases between. The CDR3 sequence is 14 residues long. TCRdb reanalysed the 5' RACE reads using MiXCR and keeps one entry per CDR3 protein. The table includes fewer than 900,000 distinct CDR3 sequences, roughly 20% detected once. Broader study findings: Models predicted too little out-of-frame TCR alpha sharing in monozygotic twins.

The same data also went into a second study, on T cells expressing NK-cell markers. That work adds: The CD3+CD56-NKG2C+ fraction was also led by these clonotypes in several donors.

The sequencing sample was made of PBMCs. This receptor was obtained from a young woman in good health. The chain joins TRBV12-3 or TRBV12-4 to TRBJ1-2; no clear D gene. CDR3 in DNA: TGTGCCAGCAGTTACGGACGAGGAATCTATGGCTACACCTTC. Protein: CASSYGRGIYGYTF.